The rows below give T cell receptor beta chains drawn from one sample of a study of blood T cell repertoires in COVID-19. Some clones are missing from TCRdb's copy, which holds only in-frame ones; the method was immunoSEQ multiplex PCR. Of over 150,000 clones detected, roughly 83% appear once; the ten largest clones hold 25% to 30%. Material: peripheral blood. All receptors come from a woman between 55 and 75 years old with acute or convalescent COVID-19. The CDR3 runs from the conserved cysteine through the conserved F or W. D genes are given only for firm matches. A row's size may be missing; if present it is once, few, many or a size class.

J gene: TRBJ1-2
clone size: NA
V gene: TRBV28
D gene: TRBD1
CDR3 protein: CASSSATGLYYGYTF
CDR3 DNA: TGTGCCAGCAGTTCGGCGACAGGGTTATACTATGGCTACACCTTC

J gene: TRBJ2-3
clone size: NA
V gene: TRBV5-1
D gene: NA
CDR3 protein: CASSVQSDTQYF
CDR3 DNA: TGCGCCAGCTCGGTTCAATCAGATACGCAGTATTTT

J gene: TRBJ2-3
clone size: NA
V gene: TRBV2
D gene: TRBD1
CDR3 protein: CASSHQGVRTDTQYF
CDR3 DNA: TGTGCCAGCAGTCACCAGGGGGTGCGGACAGATACGCAGTATTTT

J gene: TRBJ1-6
clone size: NA
V gene: TRBV19
D gene: TRBD1
CDR3 protein: CASRAGGSYNSPLHF
CDR3 DNA: TGTGCCAGTAGGGCAGGGGGCTCCTATAATTCACCCCTCCACTTT

J gene: TRBJ1-4
clone size: NA
V gene: TRBV5-1
D gene: TRBD1
CDR3 protein: CASSSTGTGDEKLFF
CDR3 DNA: TGCGCCAGCAGCTCTACCGGGACAGGGGATGAAAAACTGTTTTTT

J gene: TRBJ2-1
clone size: NA
V gene: TRBV9
D gene: TRBD2
CDR3 protein: CASSVVAGGTYNEQFF
CDR3 DNA: TGTGCCAGCAGCGTAGTGGCGGGGGGAACCTACAATGAGCAGTTCTTC

J gene: TRBJ1-1
clone size: NA
V gene: TRBV19
D gene: NA
CDR3 protein: CASSMSMNTEAFF
CDR3 DNA: TGTGCCAGTAGTATGAGCATGAACACTGAAGCTTTCTTT

J gene: TRBJ1-2
clone size: NA
V gene: TRBV7-2
D gene: NA
CDR3 protein: CASSLVSARVVKFGYGYTF
CDR3 DNA: TGTGCCAGCAGCTTAGTTTCCGCCAGGGTTGTTAAGTTTGGCTATGGCTACACCTTC

J gene: TRBJ1-1
clone size: NA
V gene: TRBV18
D gene: TRBD1
CDR3 protein: CASSIQGNSRNTEAFF
CDR3 DNA: TGTGCCAGCTCAATACAGGGGAATAGCCGGAACACTGAAGCTTTCTTT

J gene: TRBJ1-2
clone size: NA
V gene: TRBV4-2
D gene: NA
CDR3 protein: CASSQERAGNYGYTF
CDR3 DNA: TGTGCCAGCAGCCAAGAACGAGCAGGGAACTATGGCTACACCTTC

J gene: TRBJ2-1
clone size: NA
V gene: TRBV6-5
D gene: NA
CDR3 protein: CASQFDRFTGEQFF
CDR3 DNA: TGTGCCAGCCAATTTGACAGGTTCACAGGTGAGCAGTTCTTC

J gene: TRBJ2-3
clone size: NA
V gene: TRBV4-1
D gene: NA
CDR3 protein: CASSQEGRPSTDTQYF
CDR3 DNA: TGCGCCAGCAGCCAAGAAGGGAGACCTAGCACAGATACGCAGTATTTT

J gene: TRBJ1-2
clone size: NA
V gene: TRBV11-2
D gene: TRBD1
CDR3 protein: CASSSGQTYGYTF
CDR3 DNA: TGTGCCAGCAGCTCGGGACAGACCTATGGCTACACCTTC

J gene: TRBJ1-2
clone size: NA
V gene: TRBV2
D gene: NA
CDR3 protein: CASRETTGSYGYTF
CDR3 DNA: TGTGCCAGCAGGGAAACTACAGGGTCCTATGGCTACACCTTC

J gene: TRBJ1-2
clone size: NA
V gene: TRBV18
D gene: TRBD1
CDR3 protein: CASSQDREAYGYTF
CDR3 DNA: TGTGCCAGCTCACAGGACAGGGAGGCCTATGGCTACACCTTC

J gene: TRBJ1-1
clone size: NA
V gene: TRBV19
D gene: NA
CDR3 protein: CASSGQNTEAFF
CDR3 DNA: TGTGCCAGTAGTGGACAGAACACTGAAGCTTTCTTT

J gene: TRBJ1-6
clone size: NA
V gene: TRBV14
D gene: TRBD1
CDR3 protein: CASSQVTGVASPLHF
CDR3 DNA: TGTGCCAGCAGCCAAGTGACAGGGGTTGCTTCACCCCTCCACTTT

J gene: TRBJ1-2
clone size: NA
V gene: TRBV30
D gene: NA
CDR3 protein: CAWSETAYGYTF
CDR3 DNA: TGTGCCTGGAGTGAAACAGCCTATGGCTACACCTTC

J gene: TRBJ2-5
clone size: NA
V gene: TRBV18
D gene: NA
CDR3 protein: CASSPRSQETQYF
CDR3 DNA: TGTGCCAGCTCACCACGGAGCCAAGAGACCCAGTACTTC

J gene: TRBJ1-2
clone size: NA
V gene: TRBV10-3
D gene: NA
CDR3 protein: CAISEGIQGASNYGYTF
CDR3 DNA: TGTGCCATCAGTGAAGGGATACAGGGCGCCTCTAACTATGGCTACACCTTC

J gene: TRBJ1-1
clone size: NA
V gene: TRBV6-2/TRBV6-3
D gene: TRBD1
CDR3 protein: CASSPLSGTANTEAFF
CDR3 DNA: TGTGCCAGCAGCCCTCTCTCCGGGACAGCGAACACTGAAGCTTTCTTT

J gene: TRBJ1-2
clone size: once
V gene: TRBV6-5
D gene: TRBD1
CDR3 protein: CASSWRLGQASYGYTF
CDR3 DNA: TGTGCCAGCAGTTGGCGGCTGGGACAGGCATCCTATGGCTACACCTTC

J gene: TRBJ1-2
clone size: NA
V gene: TRBV28
D gene: NA
CDR3 protein: CASKGGGRVFGGYTF
CDR3 DNA: TGTGCCAGCAAAGGAGGAGGTAGGGTTTTTGGCGGCTACACCTTC

J gene: TRBJ2-1
clone size: NA
V gene: TRBV5-1
D gene: TRBD2
CDR3 protein: CASSWTSGGSATSYNEQFF
CDR3 DNA: TGCGCCAGCAGCTGGACTAGCGGGGGCTCTGCCACCTCCTACAATGAGCAGTTCTTC